The clone carrying this TCR beta chain was seen more than once but under ten times. As yet, its antigen is unknown. The ends were cut back, 4 bases at V and 6 bases at J, with 13 bases in the middle. The CDR3 has 12 amino acids. Per the germline V gene, CDR1 is SQVTM and CDR2 is ANQGSEA. PCR primers comprised 60 Vbeta and 13 Jbeta primers. Sequencing used immunoSEQ multiplex PCR; TCRdb keeps in-frame clones, though not all of them. Here the sample spans around 150,000 clones, 68% being singletons. The data were taken from a study of cytomegalovirus exposure and HLA in healthy donors. Study results and limitations: It emerged from a later analysis that several of the most significant clusters appeared to be linked to common viral pathogens. V- and J-gene trimming in TCR beta was tied to a missense DCLRE1C variant by an analysis performed later. Most subjects' HLA-A and HLA-B alleles were reportedly predicted from TCR beta sequences. A later analysis reportedly identified an Asian-associated ancestry cluster as carrying fewer N-insertions than the roughly 600-donor mean.

This clonotype was sampled from a man aged 60 to 75 in good health and CMV-seronegative. The specimen sequenced was PBMCs. The chain employs TRBV29-1 and TRBJ2-7; TRBD1 is a possible D gene (5 bases). CDR3 coding DNA: TGCAGCGTTGCCTCAGGGTACGGCGAGCAGTACTTC. Encoded protein: CSVASGYGEQYF.